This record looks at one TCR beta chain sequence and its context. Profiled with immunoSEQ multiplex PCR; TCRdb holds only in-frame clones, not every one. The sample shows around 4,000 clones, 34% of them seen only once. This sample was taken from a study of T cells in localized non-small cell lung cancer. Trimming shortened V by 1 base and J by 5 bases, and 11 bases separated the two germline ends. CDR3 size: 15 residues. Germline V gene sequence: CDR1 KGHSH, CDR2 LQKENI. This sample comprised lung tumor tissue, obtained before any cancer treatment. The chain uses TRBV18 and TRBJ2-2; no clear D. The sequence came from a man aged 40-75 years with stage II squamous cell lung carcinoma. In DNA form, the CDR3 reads TGTGCCAGCTCACCACTGGGCCCGACGACCGGGGAGCTGTTTTTT. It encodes CASSPLGPTTGELFF.